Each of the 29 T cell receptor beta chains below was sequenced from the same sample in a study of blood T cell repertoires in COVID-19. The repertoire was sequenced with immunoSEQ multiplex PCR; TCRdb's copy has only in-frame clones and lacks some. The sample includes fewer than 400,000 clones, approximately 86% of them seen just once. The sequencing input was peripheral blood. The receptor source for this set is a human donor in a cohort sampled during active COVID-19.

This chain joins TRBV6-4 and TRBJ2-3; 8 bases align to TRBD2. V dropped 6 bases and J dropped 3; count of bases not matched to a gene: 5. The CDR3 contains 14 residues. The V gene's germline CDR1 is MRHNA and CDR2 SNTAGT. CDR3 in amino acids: CASSAGTSTDTQYF. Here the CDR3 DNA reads TGTGCCAGCAGCGCCGGGACTAGTACAGATACGCAGTATTTT.

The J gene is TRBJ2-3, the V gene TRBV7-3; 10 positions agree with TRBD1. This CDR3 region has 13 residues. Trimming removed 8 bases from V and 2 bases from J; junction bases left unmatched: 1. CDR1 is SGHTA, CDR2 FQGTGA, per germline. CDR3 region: CASGTGVTDTQYF. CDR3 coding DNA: TGTGCCAGCGGGACAGGGGTCACAGATACGCAGTATTTT.

The CDR3 DNA is TGTGCCAGTATGGGGGGGGCTAGCGGGATAAAGGATACGCAGTATTTT. The encoded protein is CASMGGASGIKDTQYF. The chain recombines TRBV2 with TRBJ2-3; TRBD2 aligns across 9 bases. The germline CDR1 and CDR2 sequences are SNHLY and FYNNEI. The ends lost 9 bases at V and 6 bases at J; junction bases unmatched: 16. The CDR3 length is 16 residues.

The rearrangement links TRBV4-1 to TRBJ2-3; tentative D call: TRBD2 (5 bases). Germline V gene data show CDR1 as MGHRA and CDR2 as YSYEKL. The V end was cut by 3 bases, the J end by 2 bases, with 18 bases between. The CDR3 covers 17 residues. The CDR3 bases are TGCGCCAGCAGCCAGGGAGTTGTATGGGCAGCCACAGATACGCAGTATTTT. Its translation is CASSQGVVWAATDTQYF.

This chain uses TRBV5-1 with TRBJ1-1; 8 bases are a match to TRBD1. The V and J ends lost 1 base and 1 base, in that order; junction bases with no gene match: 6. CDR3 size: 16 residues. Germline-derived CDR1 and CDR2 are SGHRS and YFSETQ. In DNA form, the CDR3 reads TGCGCCAGCAGCTTGTACAGGGGGTTGGGGAACACTGAAGCTTTCTTT. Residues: CASSLYRGLGNTEAFF.

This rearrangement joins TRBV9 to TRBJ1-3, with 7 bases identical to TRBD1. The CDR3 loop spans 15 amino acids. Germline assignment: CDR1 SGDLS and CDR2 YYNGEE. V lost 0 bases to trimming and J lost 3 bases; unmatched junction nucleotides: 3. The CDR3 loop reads CASSVEGGDGNTIYF. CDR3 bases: TGTGCCAGCAGCGTAGAAGGGGGCGATGGAAACACCATATATTTT.

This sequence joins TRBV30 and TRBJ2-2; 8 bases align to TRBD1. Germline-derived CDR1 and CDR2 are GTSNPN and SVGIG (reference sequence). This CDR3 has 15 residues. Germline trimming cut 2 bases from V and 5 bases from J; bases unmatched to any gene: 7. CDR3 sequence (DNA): TGTGCCTGGAGTAGGGGGACAGGTCCAACCGGGGAGCTGTTTTTT. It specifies CAWSRGTGPTGELFF.

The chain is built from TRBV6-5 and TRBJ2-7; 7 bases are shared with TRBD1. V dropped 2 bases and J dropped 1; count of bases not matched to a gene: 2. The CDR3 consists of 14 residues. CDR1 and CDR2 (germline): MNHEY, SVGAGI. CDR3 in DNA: TGTGCCAGCAGTTACACGGGACAGTCCTACGAGCAGTACTTC. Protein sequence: CASSYTGQSYEQYF.

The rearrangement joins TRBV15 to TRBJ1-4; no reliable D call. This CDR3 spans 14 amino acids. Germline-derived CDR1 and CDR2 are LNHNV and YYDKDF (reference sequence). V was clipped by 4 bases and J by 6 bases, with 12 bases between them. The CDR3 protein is CATSKEVTDEKLFF. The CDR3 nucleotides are TGTGCCACCAGCAAGGAGGTAACGGATGAAAAACTGTTTTTT.

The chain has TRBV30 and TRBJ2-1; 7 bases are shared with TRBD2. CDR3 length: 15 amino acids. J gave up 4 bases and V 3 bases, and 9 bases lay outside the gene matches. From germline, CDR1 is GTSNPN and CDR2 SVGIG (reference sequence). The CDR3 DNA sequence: TGTGCCTGGAGCCCCCGGGCTAGCGGATACAATGAGCAGTTCTTC. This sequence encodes CAWSPRASGYNEQFF.

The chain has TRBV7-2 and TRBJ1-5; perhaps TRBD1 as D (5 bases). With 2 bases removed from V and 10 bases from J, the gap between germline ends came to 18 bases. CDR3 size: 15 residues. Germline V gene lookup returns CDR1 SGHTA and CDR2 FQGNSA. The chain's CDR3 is CASSLSTGGIKPQHF. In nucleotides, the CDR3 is TGTGCCAGCAGCTTATCTACAGGAGGGATTAAACCCCAGCATTTT.

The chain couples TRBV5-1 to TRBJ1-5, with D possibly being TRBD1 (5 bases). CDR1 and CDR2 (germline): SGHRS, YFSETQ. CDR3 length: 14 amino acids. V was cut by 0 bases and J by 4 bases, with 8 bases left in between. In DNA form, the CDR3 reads TGCGCCAGCAGCTTGGGACAGTCTAATCAGCCCCAGCATTTT. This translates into CASSLGQSNQPQHF.

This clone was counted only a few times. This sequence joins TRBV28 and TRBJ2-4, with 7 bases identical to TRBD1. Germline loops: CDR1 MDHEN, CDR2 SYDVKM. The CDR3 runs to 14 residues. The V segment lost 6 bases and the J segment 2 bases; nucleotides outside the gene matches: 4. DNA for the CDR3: TGTGCCAGCAGATGGGACAGAACCAAAAACATTCAGTACTTC. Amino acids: CASRWDRTKNIQYF.

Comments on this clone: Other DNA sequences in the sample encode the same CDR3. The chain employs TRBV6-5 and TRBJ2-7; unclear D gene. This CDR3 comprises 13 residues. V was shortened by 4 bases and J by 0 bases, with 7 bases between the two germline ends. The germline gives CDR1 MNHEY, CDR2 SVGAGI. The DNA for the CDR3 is TGTGCCAGCAGTTTAGCTGTCTCCTACGAGCAGTACTTC. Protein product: CASSLAVSYEQYF.

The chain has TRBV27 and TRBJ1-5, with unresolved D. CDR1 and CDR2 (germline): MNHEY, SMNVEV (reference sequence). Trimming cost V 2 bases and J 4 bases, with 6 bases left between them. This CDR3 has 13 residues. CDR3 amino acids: CASSLSVNQPQHF. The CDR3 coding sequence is TGTGCCAGCAGTTTAAGCGTTAATCAGCCCCAGCATTTT.

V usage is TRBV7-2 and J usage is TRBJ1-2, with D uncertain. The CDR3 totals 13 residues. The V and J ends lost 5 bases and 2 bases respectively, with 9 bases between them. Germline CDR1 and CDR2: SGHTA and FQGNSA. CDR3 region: CASSTGRNYGYTF. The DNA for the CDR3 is TGTGCCAGCAGCACCGGGAGGAACTATGGCTACACCTTC.

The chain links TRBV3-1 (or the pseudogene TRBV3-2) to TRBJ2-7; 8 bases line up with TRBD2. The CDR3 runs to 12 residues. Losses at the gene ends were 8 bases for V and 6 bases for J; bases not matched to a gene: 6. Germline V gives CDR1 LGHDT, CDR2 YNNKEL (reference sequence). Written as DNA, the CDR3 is TGTGCCAGCCGGGAGGGCTGGGGCGAGCAGTACTTC. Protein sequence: CASREGWGEQYF.

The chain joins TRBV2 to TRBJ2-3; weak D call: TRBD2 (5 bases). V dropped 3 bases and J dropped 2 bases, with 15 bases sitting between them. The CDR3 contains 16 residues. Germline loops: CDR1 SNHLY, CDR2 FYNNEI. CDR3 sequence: CASSDREKRFTDTQYF. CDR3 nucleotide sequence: TGTGCCAGCAGTGATAGGGAGAAGAGGTTCACAGATACGCAGTATTTT.

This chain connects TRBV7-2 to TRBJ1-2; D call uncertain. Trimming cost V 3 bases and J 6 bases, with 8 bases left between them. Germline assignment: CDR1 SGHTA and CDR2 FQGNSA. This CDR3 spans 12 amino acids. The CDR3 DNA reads TGTGCCAGCAGCTTCGTAGCTAATGGCTACACCTTC. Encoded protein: CASSFVANGYTF.

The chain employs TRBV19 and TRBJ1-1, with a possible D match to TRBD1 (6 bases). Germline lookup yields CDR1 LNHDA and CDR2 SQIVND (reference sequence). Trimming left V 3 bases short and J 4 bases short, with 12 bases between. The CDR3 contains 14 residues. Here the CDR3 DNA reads TGTGCCAGTAGTATGGACGGCAGGGGCACTGAAGCTTTCTTT. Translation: CASSMDGRGTEAFF.

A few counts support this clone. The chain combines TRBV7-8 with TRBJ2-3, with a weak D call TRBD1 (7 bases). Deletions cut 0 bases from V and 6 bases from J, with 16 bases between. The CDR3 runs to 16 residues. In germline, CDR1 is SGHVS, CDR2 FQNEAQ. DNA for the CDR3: TGTGCCAGCAGCTTAGCGCCAGGGGGGCTTTCGGATACGCAGTATTTT. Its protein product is CASSLAPGGLSDTQYF.

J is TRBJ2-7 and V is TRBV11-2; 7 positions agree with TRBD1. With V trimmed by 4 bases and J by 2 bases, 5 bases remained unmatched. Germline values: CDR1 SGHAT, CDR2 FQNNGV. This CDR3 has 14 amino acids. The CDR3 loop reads CASSSWDRTYEQYF. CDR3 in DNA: TGTGCCAGCAGCTCATGGGACAGAACCTACGAGCAGTACTTC.

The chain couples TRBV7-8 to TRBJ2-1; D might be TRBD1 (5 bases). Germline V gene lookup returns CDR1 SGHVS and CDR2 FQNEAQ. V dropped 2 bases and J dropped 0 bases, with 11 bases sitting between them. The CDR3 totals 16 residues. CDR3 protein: CASSLRGFSSYNEQFF. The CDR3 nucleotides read TGTGCCAGCAGCTTAAGGGGATTCAGCTCCTACAATGAGCAGTTCTTC.

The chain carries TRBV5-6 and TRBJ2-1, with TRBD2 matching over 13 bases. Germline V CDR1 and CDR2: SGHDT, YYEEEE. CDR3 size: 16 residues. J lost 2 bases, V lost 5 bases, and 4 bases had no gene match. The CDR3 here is CASRKLAGGPYNEQFF. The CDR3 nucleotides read TGTGCCAGCAGGAAACTAGCGGGGGGGCCCTACAATGAGCAGTTCTTC. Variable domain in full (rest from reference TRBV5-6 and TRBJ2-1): DAGVTQSPTHLIKTRGQQVTLRCSPKSGHDTVSWYQQALGQGPQFIFQYYEEEERQRGNFPDRFSGHQFPNYSSELNVNALLLGDSALYLCASRKLAGGPYNEQFFGPGTRLTVL.

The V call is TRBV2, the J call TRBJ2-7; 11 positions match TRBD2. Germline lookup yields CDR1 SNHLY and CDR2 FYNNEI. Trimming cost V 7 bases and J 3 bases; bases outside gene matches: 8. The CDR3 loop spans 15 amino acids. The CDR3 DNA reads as TGTGCCAGCACCCGGACTAGCGGGTCCTACTACGAGCAGTACTTC. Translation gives CASTRTSGSYYEQYF.

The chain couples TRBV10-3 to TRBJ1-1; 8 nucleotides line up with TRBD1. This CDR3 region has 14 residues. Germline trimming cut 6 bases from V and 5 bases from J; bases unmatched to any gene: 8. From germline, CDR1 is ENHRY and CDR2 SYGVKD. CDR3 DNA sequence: TGTGCCATCAGAACGGACAGGGAAGAAACTGAAGCTTTCTTT. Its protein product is CAIRTDREETEAFF.

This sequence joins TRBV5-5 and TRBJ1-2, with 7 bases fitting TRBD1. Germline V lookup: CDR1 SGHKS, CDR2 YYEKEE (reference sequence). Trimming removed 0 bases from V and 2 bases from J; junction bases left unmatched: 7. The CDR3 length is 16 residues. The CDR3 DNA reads TGTGCCAGCAGCTTGGCCGCGACAGGGATAAACTATGGCTACACCTTC. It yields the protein CASSLAATGINYGYTF.

This chain's CDR3 is CASSFLTRTANQPQHF. The CDR3, as DNA: TGTGCCAGCAGTTTCCTCACTCGAACAGCTAATCAGCCCCAGCATTTT. The genes are TRBV28 and TRBJ1-5; no definite D call. CDR3 length equals 16 residues. V lost 3 bases and J lost 4, with 16 bases in between. Germline values: CDR1 MDHEN, CDR2 SYDVKM.

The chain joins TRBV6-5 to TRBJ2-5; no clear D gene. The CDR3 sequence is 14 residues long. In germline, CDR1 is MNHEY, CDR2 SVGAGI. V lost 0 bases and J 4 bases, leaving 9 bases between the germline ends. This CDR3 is CASSYSTPRETQYF. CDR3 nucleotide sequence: TGTGCCAGCAGTTACTCGACTCCACGAGAGACCCAGTACTTC.